This TCR beta chain was sequenced in a study of metastatic and nonmetastatic thyroid tumors. Study overall: Repertoire comparisons spanned blood and tumor or nodule tissue from malignant and benign thyroid patients.

This clone showed up just a few times. The antigen is unknown. A much larger clone sits a single nucleotide away, making a read error possible. Original processing methods: Across clinicopathological groups, CDR3 differences served as the basis for building a distant-metastasis classifier for papillary thyroid cancer. TCRdb re-analyzed the PCR reads using MiXCR. These V and J calls derive from TCRdb rather than the authors' analysis. The table has approximately 15,000 clones, approximately 19% seen once. No treatment of any kind had been given to any patient before thyroid surgery. The study, taken as a whole, reports: Benign nodules reportedly had significantly lower TCR beta diversity than malignant thyroid tumors in blood and tumor.

The sequence came from a female donor with papillary thyroid cancer or a benign thyroid nodule (not recorded which). Some clones in this sample may be carry-over from other donors' samples. The specimen was blood.

The CDR3 DNA follows: TGCGCCAGCACCCACACAGGGGCCACTGAATCTTCCTTT. Amino acids: CASTHTGATESSF. The rearrangement joins TRBV5-1 to TRBJ1-1; TRBD1 matches at 7 bases. The CDR3 is made up of 13 amino acids. CDR1 and CDR2 (germline): SGHRS, YFSETQ.